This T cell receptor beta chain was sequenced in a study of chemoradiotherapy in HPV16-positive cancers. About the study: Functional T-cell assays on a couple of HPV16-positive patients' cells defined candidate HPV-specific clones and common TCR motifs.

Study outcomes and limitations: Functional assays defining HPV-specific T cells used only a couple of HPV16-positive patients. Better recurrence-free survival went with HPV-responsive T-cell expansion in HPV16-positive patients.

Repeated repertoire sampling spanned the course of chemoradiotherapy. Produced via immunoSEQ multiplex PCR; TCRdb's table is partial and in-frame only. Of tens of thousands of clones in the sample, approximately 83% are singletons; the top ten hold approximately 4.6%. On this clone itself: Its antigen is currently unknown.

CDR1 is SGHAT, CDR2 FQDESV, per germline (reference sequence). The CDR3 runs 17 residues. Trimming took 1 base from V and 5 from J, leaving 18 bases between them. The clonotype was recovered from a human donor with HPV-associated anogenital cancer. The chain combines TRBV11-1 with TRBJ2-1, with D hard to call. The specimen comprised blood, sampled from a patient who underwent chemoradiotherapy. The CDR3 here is CASSLELNGRRNNEQFF. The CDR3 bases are TGTGCCAGCAGCTTAGAGCTAAACGGACGACGAAACAATGAGCAGTTCTTC.